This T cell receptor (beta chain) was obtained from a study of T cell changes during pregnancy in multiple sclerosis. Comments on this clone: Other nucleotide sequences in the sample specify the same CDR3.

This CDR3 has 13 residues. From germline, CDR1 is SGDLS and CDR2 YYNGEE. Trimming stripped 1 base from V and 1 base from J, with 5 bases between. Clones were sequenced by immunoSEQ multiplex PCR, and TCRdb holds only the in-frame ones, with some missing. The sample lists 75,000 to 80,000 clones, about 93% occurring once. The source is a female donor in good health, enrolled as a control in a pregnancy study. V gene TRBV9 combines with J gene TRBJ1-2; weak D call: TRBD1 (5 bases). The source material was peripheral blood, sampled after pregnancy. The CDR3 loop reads CASSVQGNYGYTF. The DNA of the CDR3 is TGTGCCAGCAGCGTACAGGGTAACTATGGCTACACCTTC.